This T cell receptor (beta chain) was sequenced for a study of cytomegalovirus exposure and HLA in healthy donors. Background on the study: T cells numbering approximately 170 million yielded 90 million to 140 million unique TCR beta sequences in an earlier analysis. Study-level points and caveats: TRBV6-2, TRBV6-3 and some other V segments were unresolvable in 87-base-pair reads. A missense variant in DCLRE1C was later tied to TCR beta V- and J-gene trimming. One later analysis reportedly identified an Asian-associated ancestry cluster that showed fewer N-insertions than the roughly 620-donor mean.

Turning to this clone: What it binds is unknown.

PCR used 60 Vbeta primers and 13 Jbeta primers. Clones were sequenced by immunoSEQ multiplex PCR, and TCRdb holds only the in-frame ones, with some missing. The sample holds approximately 210,000 clones, 82% seen once. In germline, CDR1 is SGHRS, CDR2 YFSETQ. The CDR3 spans 15 residues. Trimming removed 1 base from V and 3 bases from J, with 13 bases in between. The chain employs TRBV5-1 and TRBJ2-5; the D gene is possibly TRBD2 (6 bases). The sequencing input was PBMCs. This sequence was found in a man between 40 and 49 years old in good health and CMV-seropositive. The CDR3 here is CASSLSPSAEETQYF. CDR3 coding DNA: TGCGCCAGCAGCTTGTCGCCTAGCGCTGAAGAGACCCAGTACTTC.